The 15 T cell receptor beta chains given below trace back to one sample, sequenced in a study of OX40 agonist ivuxolimab in advanced cancers. The table came from immunoSEQ multiplex PCR; TCRdb's copy has only in-frame clones and leaves some out. The sample includes over 85,000 clones, 86% of them seen just once. The sequencing here drew on CD4+ or CD8+ T cells sorted from blood, taken in a trial of the OX40 agonist ivuxolimab. Source of these receptors: an adult with an advanced solid tumor such as melanoma, head and neck, liver or kidney cancer.

V usage is TRBV6-6 and J usage is TRBJ1-1, with D uncertain. V was pared by 5 bases and J by 4 bases, with 11 bases between. From germline, CDR1 is MNHNY and CDR2 SVGAGI (reference sequence). CDR3 length equals 13 residues. CDR3 in amino acids: CASSGASGTEAFF. Here the CDR3 DNA reads TGTGCCAGCAGTGGAGCGTCGGGCACTGAAGCTTTCTTT.

DNA for the CDR3: TGTGCCAGTAGCCCGGGACTCTTCATCCAGGAGCAGTTCTTC. This translates into CASSPGLFIQEQFF. V usage is TRBV19 and J usage is TRBJ2-1; a weak D match, TRBD2 (6 bases). The germline V gene encodes CDR1 LNHDA and CDR2 SQIVND (reference sequence). Trimming removed 6 bases from V and 10 bases from J, with 19 bases in between. This CDR3 spans 14 amino acids.

CDR3 sequence: CASSPSLGGRVYEQYF. The DNA of the CDR3 is TGTGCCAGCAGCCCTTCCCTGGGGGGGCGCGTCTACGAGCAGTACTTC. The rearrangement uses TRBV5-4 and TRBJ2-7, with a tentative D call TRBD2 (7 bases). This CDR3 has 16 amino acids. Deletions cut 4 bases from V and 3 bases from J, with 20 bases between. Germline CDR1 and CDR2: SGHNT and YYREEE (reference sequence).

The chain couples TRBV5-8 to TRBJ2-3; 11 nucleotides agree with TRBD2. Per germline, CDR1 SGHTS and CDR2 YDEGEE. The ends lost 0 bases at V and 4 bases at J; junction bases unmatched: 4. This CDR3 region has 16 residues. CDR3 coding DNA: TGTGCCAGCAGCTTGGGGGCTAGCGGGAGGTCAGATACGCAGTATTTT. Amino acids: CASSLGASGRSDTQYF.

The J gene is TRBJ2-7, the V gene TRBV5-6; 8 bases match TRBD1. Per the germline V gene, CDR1 is SGHDT and CDR2 is YYEEEE. The ends lost 4 bases at V and 5 bases at J; junction bases unmatched: 11. This CDR3 is 15 amino acids long. CDR3 loop: CASSRRGRDRNEQYF. In nucleotides, the CDR3 is TGTGCCAGCAGCCGAAGGGGACGGGACAGGAACGAGCAGTACTTC.

The V gene is TRBV7-2, the J gene TRBJ2-3; 9 bases align to TRBD2. CDR1 SGHTA and CDR2 FQGNSA come from the germline V gene. This CDR3 has 17 residues. Germline trimming cut 4 bases from V and 5 bases from J; bases unmatched to any gene: 13. The CDR3 loop is CASSSSLVAGDLDTQYF. CDR3 in DNA: TGTGCCAGCAGCTCCTCCCTAGTAGCGGGAGATTTAGATACGCAGTATTTT.

This clone has a single count. This rearrangement joins TRBV5-4 to TRBJ2-1; TRBD2 aligns across 11 bases. Germline V gene data show CDR1 as SGHNT and CDR2 as YYREEE (reference sequence). The CDR3 runs 15 residues. Germline trimming cut 3 bases from V and 4 bases from J; bases unmatched to any gene: 3. The DNA of the CDR3 is TGTGCCAGCAGCTATGGGACTAGCGGATACAATGAGCAGTTCTTC. Its protein is CASSYGTSGYNEQFF.

V is TRBV15 and J is TRBJ1-5; the D gene is possibly TRBD1 (6 bases). The CDR3 consists of 14 residues. The V gene's germline CDR1 is LNHNV and CDR2 YYDKDF (reference sequence). The V end lost 1 base, the J end lost 6 bases, and 10 bases lay between the germline ends. CDR3: CATSRASRGQPQHF. As DNA, the CDR3 is TGTGCCACCAGCAGAGCCTCCAGGGGTCAGCCCCAGCATTTT.

The chain couples TRBV5-1 to TRBJ2-1; possible D gene TRBD1, 5 bases. The V end was cut by 3 bases, the J end by 0 bases, with 10 bases between. From germline, CDR1 is SGHRS and CDR2 YFSETQ. The CDR3 has 15 residues. The CDR3, as DNA: TGCGCCAGCAGCTCCGACAGTAGCTCCTACAATGAGCAGTTCTTC. Translation: CASSSDSSSYNEQFF. The complete variable domain, with remaining parts taken from reference TRBV5-1 and TRBJ2-1, reads KAGVTQTPRYLIKTRGQQVTLSCSPISGHRSVSWYQQTPGQGLQFLFEYFSETQRNKGNFPGRFSGRQFSNSRSEMNVSTLELGDSALYLCASSSDSSSYNEQFFGPGTRLTVL.

The count of this clone is one. V and J are TRBV10-3 and TRBJ2-3; tentative D call: TRBD2 (6 bases). V shed 3 bases and J shed 2 bases, with 21 bases lying between them. The CDR3 spans 18 residues. Looked up from germline, CDR1 is ENHRY and CDR2 is SYGVKD. In DNA form, the CDR3 reads TGTGCCATCAGTGACCTCGGGGGAGGAACGTTTAACACAGATACGCAGTATTTT. Amino acid sequence: CAISDLGGGTFNTDTQYF.

The chain links TRBV5-8 to TRBJ2-1; tentative D call: TRBD2 (6 bases). Germline V gene lookup returns CDR1 SGHTS and CDR2 YDEGEE. The CDR3 is 14 residues long. Trimming pared 5 bases from V and 2 bases from J, leaving 11 bases between. CDR3 sequence reads: CASRWGDPYNEQFF. DNA for the CDR3: TGTGCCAGCAGATGGGGGGATCCCTACAATGAGCAGTTCTTC.

The chain uses TRBV7-3 and TRBJ2-1; the D gene could be TRBD1 or TRBD2 (6 bases each). This CDR3 is 15 amino acids long. The germline CDR1 and CDR2 sequences are SGHTA and FQGTGA. Trimming pared 5 bases from V and 10 bases from J, leaving 21 bases between. In DNA, the CDR3 is TGTGCCAGCAGCGCCCACGGGGGCCCCCTGAGAGAGCAGTTCTTC. This encodes CASSAHGGPLREQFF.

This chain's CDR3 is CASRTAPNQPQHF. CDR3 in DNA: TGTGCCAGCAGAACAGCTCCCAATCAGCCCCAGCATTTT. V gene TRBV6-5 combines with J gene TRBJ1-5, with D hard to call. Germline CDR1 and CDR2: MNHEY and SVGAGI. The CDR3 runs to 13 residues. The V end was cut by 6 bases, the J end by 3 bases, with 9 bases between.

The chain carries TRBV20-1 and TRBJ1-1; D uncertain. This CDR3 comprises 11 residues. Germline V CDR1 and CDR2: DFQATT, SNEGSKA (reference sequence). The V gene lost 6 bases and the J gene lost 6 bases, with 11 bases spanning the gap. CDR3 bases: TGCAGTGCAAAATTTGACTCTGAAGCTTTCTTT. It codes for CSAKFDSEAFF.

The chain links TRBV5-1 to TRBJ1-3; the D is unclear. The CDR3 spans 16 residues. The germline CDR1 and CDR2 sequences are SGHRS and YFSETQ. V dropped 0 bases and J dropped 3 bases, with 13 bases sitting between them. The CDR3: CASSLDWSGIGNTIYF. The CDR3 nucleotides read TGCGCCAGCAGCTTGGATTGGTCGGGGATTGGAAACACCATATATTTT.